This TCR beta chain was profiled in a study of T-cell reconstitution after alpha-beta-depleted transplantation in children. V lost 8 bases and J 4 bases, leaving 14 bases between the germline ends. The V gene's germline CDR1 is SQVTM and CDR2 ANQGSEA. The length of the CDR3 is 12 residues. The TCRbeta library incorporated unique molecular identifiers. One entry per CDR3 protein, called by TCRdb with MiXCR from the PCR reads. The table lists 70,000 or so distinct CDR3 sequences, approximately 10% of them singletons, with 13% in the top ten. This clonotype has ten or more counts. This material consisted of PBMCs, taken before TCRalphabeta/CD19-depleted stem cell transplant. The chain recombines TRBV29-1 with TRBJ2-5, with D possibly being TRBD1 (6 bases). This receptor was identified in a boy aged 10-17 years with acute myeloid leukemia, due to receive a stem cell transplant. The CDR3 region is CSLGQGGETQYF. The CDR3 nucleotides read TGCAGCTTAGGACAAGGGGGAGAGACCCAGTACTTC.